This TCR beta chain derives from a study of blood T cells in healthy people across ages. The authors ran a second PCR of about 6 to 11 cycles using a sample-barcoded 5' primer and a J-beta primer mix. The study obtained at least 3 million CDR3-containing paired-end reads from every sample. TCRdb itself ran the 5' RACE reads through MiXCR, one entry per CDR3 protein. The table has roughly 800,000 distinct CDR3 sequences, 58% seen once. Healthy individuals of Caucasian origin from Russia, aged about 6 to 95, served as donors. Points from the study as a whole: Age showed a roughly linear inverse relationship with TCR beta diversity per million T cells. Considered underestimates were the diversity estimates obtained from one million T cells.

The germline gives CDR1 SQVTM, CDR2 ANQGSEA. Unmatched junction bases numbered 1, after V lost 6 bases and J lost 0 bases. The length of the CDR3 is 13 residues. As regards this clonotype: As yet, its antigen is unknown.

Sequenced: blood. The V gene is TRBV29-1, the J gene TRBJ2-5, with TRBD2 matching 10 bases. The sequence came from a man aged 30 to 39 in good health. CDR3 residues: CSVLAGDQETQYF. CDR3 DNA: TGCAGCGTCCTAGCGGGGGACCAAGAGACCCAGTACTTC.